One sample yielded the 17 T cell receptor beta chains listed below, sequenced in a study of blood T cell repertoires in COVID-19. Sequencing was performed with immunoSEQ multiplex PCR; in TCRdb, only in-frame clones are kept and a portion is missing. The sample contains roughly 200,000 clones, about 88% of which appear only once. The sample comprised peripheral blood. The receptors were gathered from a woman aged 30 to 39 with active or convalescent COVID-19.

About this clone itself: Other DNA sequences in the sample encode the same CDR3. The V call is TRBV5-1, the J call TRBJ1-5; 7 bases are shared with TRBD1. The V and J ends lost 0 bases and 5 bases, in that order; junction bases with no gene match: 2. Germline CDR1 and CDR2: SGHRS and YFSETQ. The CDR3 spans 14 residues. In DNA form, the CDR3 reads TGCGCCAGCAGCTTGGGACAGGGAGATCAGCCCCAGCATTTT. Its translation: CASSLGQGDQPQHF.

The count of this clone is one. This chain links TRBV3-1 (or the pseudogene TRBV3-2) with TRBJ1-1; 10 bases fit TRBD1. Per germline, CDR1 LGHDT and CDR2 YNNKEL (reference sequence). With 5 bases clipped from V and 7 bases from J, the junction kept 4 bases outside the gene matches. CDR3 size: 13 residues. CDR3: CASSKGQGFEAFF. The CDR3 DNA follows: TGTGCCAGCAGCAAGGGACAGGGGTTTGAAGCTTTCTTT.

The chain couples TRBV27 to TRBJ1-3; D perhaps matches TRBD1 (6 bases). There are 14 residues in the CDR3. CDR1 MNHEY and CDR2 SMNVEV come from the germline V gene (reference sequence). Trimming removed 4 bases at V and 1 base at J, with 8 bases between. The CDR3 spells CASSSQGSGNTIYF. The CDR3 DNA follows: TGTGCCAGCAGTTCACAGGGATCTGGAAACACCATATATTTT.

The genes are TRBV19 and TRBJ2-1; possibly TRBD2 for D (6 bases). Trimming pared 1 base from V and 7 bases from J, leaving 8 bases between. Looked up from germline, CDR1 is LNHDA and CDR2 is SQIVND (reference sequence). The CDR3 length is 13 residues. CDR3 sequence reads: CASSIGAGNEQFF. DNA of the CDR3: TGTGCCAGTAGTATAGGTGCGGGAAATGAGCAGTTCTTC. The full variable domain, with the rest looked up from reference TRBV19 and TRBJ2-1, is DGGITQSPKYLFRKEGQNVTLSCEQNLNHDAMYWYRQDPGQGLRLIYYSQIVNDFQKGDIAEGYSVSREKKESFPLTVTSAQKNPTAFYLCASSIGAGNEQFFGPGTRLTVL.

V usage is TRBV9 and J usage is TRBJ2-2; D is undetermined. CDR3 length: 17 residues. V was cut by 0 bases and J by 0 bases, with 12 bases left in between. The germline V gene has CDR1 SGDLS and CDR2 YYNGEE. As DNA, the CDR3 is TGTGCCAGCAGCGTAGAGTGGGCAGGCTCGAACACCGGGGAGCTGTTTTTT. As protein: CASSVEWAGSNTGELFF.

This sequence joins TRBV15 and TRBJ2-7; no clear D gene. The CDR3 is made up of 12 amino acids. The V and J ends lost 1 base and 4 bases respectively, with 5 bases between them. CDR1 LNHNV and CDR2 YYDKDF come from the germline V gene (reference sequence). CDR3 residues: CATSRAYYEQYF. DNA of the CDR3: TGTGCCACCAGCAGAGCCTATTACGAGCAGTACTTC.

The chain joins TRBV4-1 to TRBJ2-1; no firm D call. This CDR3 contains 15 residues. Between the trimmed V and J ends, which lost 1 base and 0 bases, there was a span of 7 bases. CDR1 and CDR2 (germline): MGHRA, YSYEKL. CDR3 in amino acids: CASSQGAASYNEQFF. Here the CDR3 DNA reads TGCGCCAGCAGCCAAGGTGCGGCCTCCTACAATGAGCAGTTCTTC.

For this clone: The same CDR3 is also encoded by other DNA sequences in this sample. CDR3 nucleotides: TGTGCCAGTAGTATTGGACAGGGGAGCACTGAAGCTTTCTTT. This sequence encodes CASSIGQGSTEAFF. The rearrangement joins TRBV19 to TRBJ1-1; 9 positions match TRBD1. V lost 3 bases, J lost 4 bases, and 3 bases stayed unmatched. This CDR3 is built from 14 residues. Germline V gives CDR1 LNHDA, CDR2 SQIVND (reference sequence).

The gene calls are TRBV6-5 and TRBJ2-1; TRBD1 agrees at 8 bases. From germline, CDR1 is MNHEY and CDR2 SVGAGI. With V trimmed by 2 bases and J by 8 bases, 5 bases remained unmatched. This CDR3 contains 14 residues. The CDR3 region has the DNA TGTGCCAGCAGTTACGGACAGGGTCTCGATGAGCAGTTCTTC. Protein sequence: CASSYGQGLDEQFF.

The chain couples TRBV19 to TRBJ2-2, with D possibly matching TRBD2 (5 bases). The CDR3 loop spans 16 amino acids. V was shortened by 1 base and J by 5 bases, with 14 bases between the two germline ends. Germline values: CDR1 LNHDA, CDR2 SQIVND (reference sequence). The CDR3 sequence is CASSIGGRGGTGELFF. The CDR3 DNA reads as TGTGCCAGTAGTATAGGAGGACGGGGTGGGACCGGGGAGCTGTTTTTT.

V gene TRBV3-1 (or the pseudogene TRBV3-2) combines with J gene TRBJ1-1, with D hard to call. Germline loops: CDR1 LGHDT, CDR2 YNNKEL (reference sequence). The CDR3 totals 14 residues. Trimming removed 1 base at V and 2 bases at J, with 8 bases between. CDR3: CASSQVSLNTEAFF. The CDR3 coding sequence is TGTGCCAGCAGCCAAGTATCTCTAAACACTGAAGCTTTCTTT.

The rearrangement uses TRBV5-4 and TRBJ2-5, with TRBD2 matching 8 bases. Germline assignment: CDR1 SGHNT and CDR2 YYREEE (reference sequence). This CDR3 has 15 amino acids. V was pared by 3 bases and J by 3 bases, with 7 bases of the junction left unmatched. The CDR3 loop reads CASSSRGGIEETQYF. The CDR3 bases are TGTGCCAGCAGCTCACGGGGGGGAATTGAAGAGACCCAGTACTTC.

The chain couples TRBV7-2 to TRBJ1-3; maybe TRBD1 (5 bases). The germline V and J ends were trimmed by 5 bases and 0 bases, with 14 bases remaining between them. Germline-derived CDR1 and CDR2 are SGHTA and FQGNSA. The CDR3 runs 16 residues. CDR3 nucleotides: TGTGCCAGCAGCCCCCGACAGACCTTCTCTGGAAACACCATATATTTT. It encodes CASSPRQTFSGNTIYF.

This clone came up once. V is TRBV5-4 and J is TRBJ2-3; 11 nucleotides match TRBD2. V lost 1 base and J lost 6; bases outside the gene matches: 10. CDR3 size: 17 residues. Germline V CDR1 and CDR2: SGHNT, YYREEE (reference sequence). The CDR3 reads CASSLPSGLAGGDTQYF. The CDR3 coding sequence is TGTGCCAGCAGCTTGCCCTCGGGGCTAGCGGGAGGTGATACGCAGTATTTT.

The chain employs TRBV19 and TRBJ1-3; D gene ambiguous. The CDR3 covers 16 residues. V was trimmed by 2 bases and J by 0 bases, leaving 11 bases between them. CDR1 is LNHDA, CDR2 SQIVND, per germline (reference sequence). CDR3 region: CASSISGYSSGNTIYF. CDR3 DNA: TGTGCCAGTAGTATATCGGGTTATAGCTCTGGAAACACCATATATTTT.

The chain recombines TRBV9 with TRBJ2-1, with TRBD2 as a possible D gene (7 bases). The CDR3 covers 15 residues. Germline CDR1 is SGDLS and CDR2 is YYNGEE. The germline V and J ends were trimmed by 2 bases and 7 bases, with 16 bases remaining between them. This CDR3 reads CASSVAGAIGNEQFF. CDR3 DNA: TGTGCCAGCAGCGTCGCGGGGGCTATCGGGAATGAGCAGTTCTTC.

This sequence joins TRBV2 and TRBJ1-6, with D perhaps matching TRBD1 (5 bases). V was pared by 0 bases and J by 9 bases, with 9 bases between. The CDR3 loop spans 14 amino acids. The germline V gene has CDR1 SNHLY and CDR2 FYNNEI. The CDR3 DNA reads as TGTGCCAGCAGTGAAGCCTGGGGGGTTTCACCCCTCCACTTT. It yields the protein CASSEAWGVSPLHF.